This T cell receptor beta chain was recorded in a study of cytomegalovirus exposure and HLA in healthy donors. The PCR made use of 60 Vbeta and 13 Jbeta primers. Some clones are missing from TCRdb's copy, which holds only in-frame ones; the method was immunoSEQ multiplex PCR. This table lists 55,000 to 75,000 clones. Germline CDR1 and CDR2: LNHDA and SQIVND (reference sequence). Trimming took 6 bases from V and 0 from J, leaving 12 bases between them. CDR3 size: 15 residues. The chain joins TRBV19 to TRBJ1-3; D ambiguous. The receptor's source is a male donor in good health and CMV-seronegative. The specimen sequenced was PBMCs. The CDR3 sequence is CASRRLALSGNTIYF. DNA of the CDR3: TGTGCCAGTAGACGACTTGCCCTCTCTGGAAACACCATATATTTT.